The clone carrying this TCR beta chain occurred many times. The target antigen is unknown. The entry originates in a study of response to subunit inactivated influenza vaccine. CDR1 SGDLS and CDR2 YYNGEE come from the germline V gene. With 0 bases clipped from V and 7 bases from J, the junction kept 9 bases outside the gene matches. The CDR3 extends over 16 amino acids. TCRdb reanalysed the RT-PCR reads using MiXCR and keeps one entry per CDR3 protein. The sample lists 450,000 to 600,000 distinct CDR3 sequences, 6% to 9% occurring once. Study conclusions and caveats: Authors suggested each seasonal influenza vaccination recruits few new T cells.

Sequencing used PBMCs from blood, obtained around 25 months after vaccination. The rearrangement uses TRBV9 and TRBJ2-1; 8 nucleotides match TRBD2. The clonotype comes from a man aged 50-75 years who received an inactivated influenza vaccine. CDR3 region: CASSVVASGGVNEQFF. In DNA, the CDR3 is TGTGCCAGCAGCGTAGTAGCCAGCGGGGGCGTTAATGAGCAGTTCTTC.